The rows below give T cell receptor beta chains drawn from one sample of a study of T cell repertoires in cytomegalovirus infection. Antigen specificity for these receptors is unknown. TCRdb called the reads again in MiXCR, with one record for every CDR3 protein. Among some 350,000 distinct CDR3 sequences listed, around a third were seen once. The material sequenced was cultured PBMCs, taken from culture after CMV antigen stimulation. Receptors were obtained from a human donor in good health (CMV status not recorded). Some clones in this sample may be carry-over from other donors' samples. The CDR3 runs from the conserved cysteine through the conserved F or W. A D gene is named only where the DNA matches it firmly. The listing skips clone size in some rows; elsewhere it reads once, few, many or a size class.

j_call d_call clone_size v_call cdr3_nt cdr3_aa
TRBJ2-7 . . TRBV6-2/TRBV6-3 TGTGCCAGCACCCAAAGTGGAACTTACGAGCAGTACTTC CASTQSGTYEQYF
TRBJ1-2 TRBD1 . TRBV20-1 TGCAGTGCTTTGACAGGGTCTTGGATCTATGGCTACACCTTC CSALTGSWIYGYTF
TRBJ2-3 . few TRBV20-1 TGCAGTGCTAGGGAAGTAGGAACAGATACGCAGTATTTT CSAREVGTDTQYF
TRBJ2-1 TRBD2 few TRBV6-1 TGTGCCAGCACCCTGAGTAGCGGGCGCCGGGAGCAGTTCTTC CASTLSSGRREQFF
TRBJ2-2 TRBD1 . TRBV6-2/TRBV6-3 TGTGCCAGCAGGCGGACAGGGAACACCGGGGAGCTGTTTTTT CASRRTGNTGELFF
TRBJ2-7 . few TRBV6-6 TGTGCCAGCAGTCCCGACAACGAGCAGTACTTC CASSPDNEQYF
TRBJ2-1 . . TRBV7-9 TGTGCCAGCATCACAGAAATAGGGGGTTACAATGAGCAGTTCTTC CASITEIGGYNEQFF
TRBJ2-5 . . TRBV7-9 TGTGCCAGCAGCTCGTCCTTCTGGGCCACCTACGAGACCCAGTACTTC CASSSSFWATYETQYF
TRBJ2-2 TRBD1 many TRBV7-2 TGTGCCAGCAGCCCCAGGACAGGGAGCACCGGGGAGCTGTTTTTT CASSPRTGSTGELFF
TRBJ2-1 . . TRBV29-1 TGCAGCGTTGAGCCTAGACTAGTTCGCAATGAGCAGTTCTTC CSVEPRLVRNEQFF
TRBJ2-5 . many TRBV7-8 TGTGCCAGCAGCTCGGACACTGCGGGAGAGACCCAGTACTTC CASSSDTAGETQYF
TRBJ1-1 . once TRBV29-1 TGCAGCGCCCGAGGGCAGGCTGAAGCTTTCTTT CSARGQAEAFF
TRBJ1-6 . . TRBV7-2 TGTGCCAGCAGCTTAGATGGGGCCCCAACGGGATCACCCCTCCACTTT CASSLDGAPTGSPLHF
TRBJ1-1 . . TRBV29-1 TGCAGCGTTGACAGGTCGAACACTGAAGCTTTCTTT CSVDRSNTEAFF
TRBJ2-2 TRBD2 . TRBV6-2/TRBV6-3 TGTGCCAGCAGTTACGGGACTAGACGGACCGGGGAGCTGTTTTTT CASSYGTRRTGELFF
TRBJ2-1 . once TRBV6-6 TGTGCCAGCAGTTACTGGACAATGGATGAGCAGTTCTTC CASSYWTMDEQFF
TRBJ2-1 TRBD1 few TRBV19 TGTGCCAGTAGCGGACAGGCGAGCTCCTACAATGAGCAGTTCTTC CASSGQASSYNEQFF
TRBJ1-2 . . TRBV19 TGTGCCAGTAGTACCCCTTACAGGATAAAAAACTATGGCTACACCTTC CASSTPYRIKNYGYTF
TRBJ2-5 TRBD1 few TRBV27 TGTGCCAGCAGTGTCTTACAGGGGGCGGGGGAGACCCAGTACTTC CASSVLQGAGETQYF
TRBJ2-5 . . TRBV19 TGTGCCAGTAGTCAGCTAGCAGTGAAAGAGACCCAGTACTTC CASSQLAVKETQYF
TRBJ2-7 TRBD2 . TRBV6-1 TGTGCCAGCAGTGTAGCGGGATCCTACGAGCAGTACTTC CASSVAGSYEQYF
TRBJ2-7 TRBD2 many TRBV7-2 TGTGCCAGCAGCCTCGGGGTCAGCGGGAGCTCCTACGAGCAGTACTTC CASSLGVSGSSYEQYF
TRBJ2-4 TRBD1 . TRBV6-2/TRBV6-3 TGTGCCAGCACCTCCCCGGGACAGGGGGCCAAAAACATTCAGTACTTC CASTSPGQGAKNIQYF
TRBJ2-1 TRBD2 few TRBV12-3/TRBV12-4 TGTGCCAGCAGTGCGACTAGCGGGAGGAGCTCCTACAATGAGCAGTTCTTC CASSATSGRSSYNEQFF
TRBJ2-5 TRBD2 . TRBV20-1 TGCAGTGCTAGAGATCACCGTACCGGGACTAGTGTATTC CSARDHRTGTSVF
TRBJ2-3 TRBD2 . TRBV5-4 TGTGCCAGCAGCCTTAGCGGGTATAGCACAGATACGCAGTATTTT CASSLSGYSTDTQYF
TRBJ2-1 . . TRBV6-6 TGTGCCAGCAGTTATGGGGAGGAGGTCTTCAATGAGCAGTTCTTC CASSYGEEVFNEQFF
TRBJ1-1 . . TRBV4-1 TGCGCCAGCAGCCACCCAGGGCGACCGAACACTGAAGCTTTCTTT CASSHPGRPNTEAFF
TRBJ1-2 . few TRBV12-3/TRBV12-4 TGTGCCAGCAGTCCCTCAGGGACAACCTACACCTTC CASSPSGTTYTF
TRBJ2-4 TRBD1 many TRBV20-1 TGCAGTGCACGGATAACAGGGGTGGACATTCAGTACTTC CSARITGVDIQYF
TRBJ2-6 TRBD1 . TRBV20-1 TGCAGTGCTAGAGGCCGGGACAGGTCCAGCTCTGGGGCCAACGTCCTGACTTTC CSARGRDRSSSGANVLTF
TRBJ2-1 . . TRBV7-6 TGTGCCAGCAGCTTAGCAGGGGAACGTGGTGAGCAGTTCTTC CASSLAGERGEQFF
TRBJ1-1 . few TRBV7-2 TGTGCCAGCAGCCCCGTGGGGGAGAACACTGAAGCTTTCTTT CASSPVGENTEAFF
TRBJ1-1 . few TRBV29-1 TGCAGCGTGGGCGTAGCAGCCACTGAAGCTTTCTTT CSVGVAATEAFF
TRBJ1-5 . few TRBV19 TGTGCCAGTAGTATTACGGGGGGGGACTCCTATAGCAATCAGCCCCAGCATTTT CASSITGGDSYSNQPQHF
TRBJ2-3 . few TRBV12-3/TRBV12-4 TGTGCCAGCAGTATTGCAGATACGCAGTATTTT CASSIADTQYF
TRBJ1-2 TRBD1 . TRBV29-1 TGCAGCGTCGCGGCAGGGGGTTACGGCTATGGCTACACCTTC CSVAAGGYGYGYTF
TRBJ2-7 TRBD2 . TRBV4-1 TGCGCCAGCAGCAATGCACTAAGCGGGAGGAACTCCTACGAGCAGTACTTC CASSNALSGRNSYEQYF
TRBJ2-2 . . TRBV19 TGTGCCAGTAGTATATTGAGCACCGGGGAGCTGTTTTTT CASSILSTGELFF
TRBJ2-1 TRBD2 . TRBV4-1 TGCGCCAGCAGCCAGGGCGGGAGAGGGCGCTTACGGGAGGGTTACAATGAGCAGTTCTTC CASSQGGRGRLREGYNEQFF
TRBJ2-1 TRBD2 few TRBV11-2 TGTGCCAGCAGCTACGGACTAGCGGGAGGCTATGAGCAGTTCTTC CASSYGLAGGYEQFF
TRBJ1-1 TRBD1 . TRBV12-3/TRBV12-4 TGTGCCAGCAGCACCCGACAGGGGGCAAACACTGAAGCTTTCTTT CASSTRQGANTEAFF
TRBJ2-3 . . TRBV6-6 TGTGCCAGCAGTTACGGGCCAGGACCAGATACGCAGTATTTT CASSYGPGPDTQYF
TRBJ1-2 . . TRBV10-3 TGTGCCATCGCTGAAGGAGGGACCGCGAGAATATCAGGAGGTGGCTACACCTTC CAIAEGGTARISGGGYTF